This is a list of T cell receptor beta chains from one sample in a study of beta chain features in type 1 diabetes. Generated by immunoSEQ multiplex PCR, the TCRdb table keeps only in-frame clones and is missing some. The sample consists of 95,000 to 110,000 clones, under 30% of them appearing once. Sample: central memory CD4+ T cells from blood. The receptors derive from a woman between 18 and 30 years old with type 1 diabetes. Both conserved end residues are part of each CDR3. The order of the fields is J gene, V gene, D gene, clone size, CDR3 DNA, CDR3 protein. D genes are given only for firm matches. The size of a clone is reported for some rows only, either as once, few or many, or as a class for expanded clones.

>TRBJ2-2|TRBV9|TRBD2|few
TGTGCCAGCAGCGTAGAGGGTAGCGGGAGTTTAACCGGGGAGCTGTTTTTT
CASSVEGSGSLTGELFF
>TRBJ1-1|TRBV6-1|TRBD1|few
TGTGCCAGCAGTGAAGGTGGGACAGGCGCTGAAGCTTTCTTT
CASSEGGTGAEAFF
>TRBJ2-7|TRBV18|TRBD1|few
TGTGCCAGCTCCCCAGGGACAGGGGACGAGCAGTACTTC
CASSPGTGDEQYF
>TRBJ1-1|TRBV4-3|-|-
TGCGCCAGCAGCCAAGCATTCCCCTTTCTAAACACTGAAGCTTTCTTT
CASSQAFPFLNTEAFF
>TRBJ2-1|TRBV10-3|TRBD2|-
TGTGCCATGGCGCGGGAGGTGAACTACAATGAGCAGTTCTTC
CAMAREVNYNEQFF
>TRBJ2-1|TRBV11-3|-|-
TGTGCCAGCACCCCCGGTCCAGGAAATGAGCAGTTCTTC
CASTPGPGNEQFF
>TRBJ1-2|TRBV12-5|-|-
TGTGCTAGTGCCGTCTCTACTATCCCACGTGGCTACACCTTC
CASAVSTIPRGYTF
>TRBJ1-1|TRBV29-1|TRBD1|few
TGCAGCGCTGGACAGGGAGCCACTGAAGCTTTCTTT
CSAGQGATEAFF
>TRBJ1-4|TRBV19|TRBD1|-
TGTGCCAGTAGTCTGCCCGACAGGGGGGCCGAAAAACTGTTTTTT
CASSLPDRGAEKLFF
>TRBJ2-2|TRBV5-1|TRBD2|-
TGCGCCAGCAGCCCGGGACTAGCGGGAGTCACCGGGGAGCTGTTTTTT
CASSPGLAGVTGELFF
>TRBJ1-2|TRBV29-1|-|-
TGCAGCGTCCCCCCGGAGGGACTCAAAGGCTACACCTTC
CSVPPEGLKGYTF
>TRBJ2-4|TRBV5-6|TRBD2|-
TGTGCCAGCAGCACGTTCCCTAGCGGGAGGGAAAACATTCAGTACTTC
CASSTFPSGRENIQYF
>TRBJ1-1|TRBV7-2|-|-
TGTGCCAGCAGCGGCGCGGGGCGGGGCACTGAAGCTTTCTTT
CASSGAGRGTEAFF
>TRBJ1-1|TRBV19|-|-
TGTGCCAGTAGTATAGGTAGGGGTCGGAACACTGAAGCTTTCTTT
CASSIGRGRNTEAFF
>TRBJ2-7|TRBV28|TRBD2|-
TGTGCCAGCTGCCCTAGCCACGGGGGGGTCCACGAGCAGTACTTC
CASCPSHGGVHEQYF
>TRBJ1-4|TRBV7-2|-|-
TGTGCCAGCAGCTCCCGGACAGCAACAACTAATGAAAAACTGTTTTTT
CASSSRTATTNEKLFF
>TRBJ1-1|TRBV20-1|-|few
TGCAGTGCACAGGGAGCTTTCTTT
CSAQGAFF
>TRBJ2-6|TRBV7-2|-|-
TGTGCCAGCAGCCAGCAGGGGCTCTCTGGGGCCAACGTCCTGACTTTC
CASSQQGLSGANVLTF
>TRBJ1-2|TRBV5-1|TRBD1|few
TGCGCCAGCAGCTTTGGGACTTCCAGGGGGCGCGATGGCTACACCTTC
CASSFGTSRGRDGYTF
>TRBJ1-2|TRBV2|-|-
TGTGCCAGCAGGCCCAGCCAACAGGTGACAAGATTC
CASRPSQQVTRF
>TRBJ2-5|TRBV11-2|TRBD2|-
TGTGCCAGCAGCCCCGGACTAGCGGGAGTAGTAGAGACCCAGTACTTC
CASSPGLAGVVETQYF
>TRBJ2-4|TRBV10-3|TRBD1|few
TGTGCCATCAGTGAGTTCGGACAGGGAACGGTTGTAGCCAAAAACATTCAGTACTTC
CAISEFGQGTVVAKNIQYF
>TRBJ2-7|TRBV9|TRBD2|few
TGTGCCAGCAGCCGTAGCGGGGGCGTCGAGCAGTACTTC
CASSRSGGVEQYF
>TRBJ2-1|TRBV4-3|TRBD1|few
TGCGCCAGCAGCCACCCAGGGGGCGGCTTCAATGAGCAGTTCTTC
CASSHPGGGFNEQFF
>TRBJ1-5|TRBV25-1|-|few
TGTGCCAGCAGTGCCCCTGGGCGGGGGAATCAGCCCCAGCATTTT
CASSAPGRGNQPQHF
>TRBJ2-3|TRBV4-2|TRBD2|few
TGTGCCAGCAGCCCCGGGACTAGTGGGACAGATACGCAGTATTTT
CASSPGTSGTDTQYF
>TRBJ2-1|TRBV2|-|few
TGTGCCAGCTTCCTATGGTCCTACAATGAGCAGTTCTTC
CASFLWSYNEQFF
>TRBJ1-2|TRBV30|-|-
TGTGCCTGGAGTGCTAGTAGAAGCTATGGCTACACCTTC
CAWSASRSYGYTF
>TRBJ2-1|TRBV7-9|TRBD1|-
TGTGCCAGCAGCTTAGACAGGGGGACTTACAATGAGCAGTTCTTC
CASSLDRGTYNEQFF
>TRBJ1-1|TRBV29-1|TRBD1|few
TGCAGCGCAGGGACAGGGAACACTGAAGCTTTCTTT
CSAGTGNTEAFF
>TRBJ2-1|TRBV5-4|TRBD2|-
TGTGCCAGCAGCCCAGGACTAGCGCAAGGCGATGAGCAGTTCTTC
CASSPGLAQGDEQFF
>TRBJ1-2|TRBV5-6|-|-
TGTGCCAGCAGTCCCGGACAGAACCCCTATGGCTACACCTTC
CASSPGQNPYGYTF
>TRBJ2-2|TRBV29-1|TRBD1|few
TGCAGCGCCCCGGGACAGATCACCGGGGAGCTGTTTTTT
CSAPGQITGELFF
>TRBJ2-5|TRBV2|TRBD2|-
TGTGCCAGCAGCAACGGACTAGCGGCTATAGAGACCCAGTACTTC
CASSNGLAAIETQYF
>TRBJ2-1|TRBV6-1|TRBD2|-
TGTGCCAGCAGACGCGGGAGTGGCAATGAGCAGTTCTTC
CASRRGSGNEQFF
>TRBJ2-3|TRBV5-1|TRBD1|-
TGCGCCAGCAGCTCCCGGCCACCGGGACAGGGTTTTGAAGATACGCAGTATTTT
CASSSRPPGQGFEDTQYF
>TRBJ2-2|TRBV9|TRBD2|-
TGTGCCAGCAGCTCCCCTCCAGGACTAGGAGGTGGGGAGCTGTTTTTT
CASSSPPGLGGGELFF
>TRBJ2-3|TRBV18|-|-
TGTGCCAGCTCACCGGTGGACGAGGAGGGCCGAAGGTATTTT
CASSPVDEEGRRYF
>TRBJ2-5|TRBV4-1|-|-
TGCGCCAGCAGCCGGACAGTCCAAGAGACCCAGTACTTC
CASSRTVQETQYF
>TRBJ1-1|TRBV19|TRBD1|few
TGTGCCAGTAGCCCACAGGGGGCCACTGAAGCTTTCTTT
CASSPQGATEAFF
>TRBJ1-2|TRBV5-1|TRBD1|few
TGCGCCAGCAGCTCCGGGACAGGAGTATATGGCTACACCTTC
CASSSGTGVYGYTF
>TRBJ1-2|TRBV27|-|-
TGTGCCAGCAGTCGGGGGGTCGCAGGTAGCTATGCTGGCTACACCTTC
CASSRGVAGSYAGYTF
>TRBJ1-3|TRBV28|-|-
TGTGCCAGCAGTTTACCCAGGGGAACTGGAAACACCATATATTTT
CASSLPRGTGNTIYF
>TRBJ2-3|TRBV5-5|-|few
TGTGCCAGCAGCCCACGGACAGATACGCAGTATTTT
CASSPRTDTQYF
>TRBJ2-7|TRBV25-1|TRBD2|few
TGTGCCAGCAGTGCTACGACTAGCGGAAGGAGCTCCTACGAGCAGTACTTC
CASSATTSGRSSYEQYF
>TRBJ2-3|TRBV11-3|TRBD2|-
TGTGCCAGCAGCTTTCCAGCGGGAGGAGATACGCAGTATTTT
CASSFPAGGDTQYF
>TRBJ1-5|TRBV5-1|-|-
TGCGCCAGCAGCTTGTATCCGGGACAGCCCCAGCATTTT
CASSLYPGQPQHF
>TRBJ2-3|TRBV29-1|TRBD1|few
TGCAGCGTTGGAGGGCAGGGGGCTTCTGATACGCAGTATTTT
CSVGGQGASDTQYF
>TRBJ2-2|TRBV7-2|TRBD2|few
TGTGCCAGCAGCTCAGTAGCGGGAGGGCTGACCGGGGAGCTGTTTTTT
CASSSVAGGLTGELFF
>TRBJ2-2|TRBV5-1|-|few
TGCGCCAGCACCCTTTATGGGAGAAACACCGGGGAGCTGTTTTTT
CASTLYGRNTGELFF
>TRBJ2-3|TRBV5-6|TRBD1|-
TGTGCCAGCAGTCGACAGGGGGCGGGAGATACGCAGTATTTT
CASSRQGAGDTQYF
>TRBJ2-2|TRBV2|TRBD1|-
TGTGCCAGCAGTGAATGGCAGGGGGCTTCTTCCGGGGAGCTGTTTTTT
CASSEWQGASSGELFF
>TRBJ1-4|TRBV28|TRBD1|-
TGTGCCAGCAGTTTATTAGGGACAGGGGATGAAAAACTGTTTTTT
CASSLLGTGDEKLFF
>TRBJ2-1|TRBV5-1|-|-
TGCGCCAGCAGCCGGTCTAGTCGGTTTGGGAATGAGCAGTTCTTC
CASSRSSRFGNEQFF